The entry that follows covers one T cell receptor (beta chain) sequence. Germline CDR1 and CDR2: SGHAT and FQNNGV. The CDR3 has 16 amino acids. V was clipped by 4 bases and J by 0 bases; unmatched bases: 5. The data originate from a study of blood T cells in healthy people across ages. Combining a sample-barcoded 5' primer with a J-beta primer mix, a second PCR ran for roughly 7 to 12 cycles. TCRdb re-analysed the 5' RACE reads in MiXCR, keeping a single row per CDR3 protein. The data contain roughly 700,000 distinct CDR3 sequences, 25% of them singletons. This sample was shared with a second study, whose subject was T cells of mothers and their children. That work states: Mothers gave over 9 million TCR beta CDR3 reads each, and children several million each. An overlap that was slightly higher, though non-significant, was seen in related mother-child pairs versus unrelated pairs. It was observed that no persistent microchimeric T cell clones could be detected.

This chain links TRBV11-2 with TRBJ2-5; TRBD2 matches 10 bases. Sequenced: blood. This receptor was taken from a boy aged 5-17 years in good health. CDR3 coding DNA: TGTGCCAGCAGCTGGGGACTAGCGTCGTACCAAGAGACCCAGTACTTC. Amino acid sequence: CASSWGLASYQETQYF.